The clone carrying this T cell receptor (beta chain) appeared a single time. Its specificity is not known. Germline assignment: CDR1 SGHTA and CDR2 FQGNSA. The germline V and J ends were trimmed by 5 bases and 2 bases, with 14 bases remaining between them. This CDR3 is 15 amino acids long. This record comes from a study of lymphopenia after photon versus proton radiotherapy. Findings and limits, study-wide: Survival link was tested only in deceased patients; proton benefit remains a possibility. In patients who died, overall survival fell as post-nadir TCR diversity dropped more. Photon-treated patients lost naive T cells and TCR diversity; proton-treated stayed stable. After the lymphocyte nadir, photon-treated repertoires showed oligoclonal expansion, especially of CD8+ Temra cells.

The protocol was immunoSEQ multiplex PCR, while the TCRdb copy is restricted to in-frame clones and leaves out a portion. The sample contains approximately 66,000 clones, around 87% of which appear only once. The specimen was peripheral blood, collected from a patient treated with photon-based radiotherapy. The clonotype originates from a middle-aged man with gastric cancer. This chain links TRBV7-2 with TRBJ2-3, with D tentatively TRBD1 (5 bases). CDR3 sequence: CASSADRAFTDTQYF. CDR3 DNA sequence: TGTGCCAGCAGCGCCGACAGAGCATTCACAGATACGCAGTATTTT.